This T cell receptor beta chain was sequenced during a study of T cell changes during pregnancy in multiple sclerosis. Germline V gene data show CDR1 as SGHAT and CDR2 as FQNNGV. CDR3 length: 14 residues. Deletions cut 1 base from V and 5 bases from J, with 9 bases between. The table came from immunoSEQ multiplex PCR; TCRdb's copy has only in-frame clones and leaves some out. In the table there are tens of thousands of clones, 90% of which are singletons. The receptor's source is a female donor with multiple sclerosis, enrolled in a pregnancy study. The J gene is TRBJ2-1, the V gene TRBV11-2; possible D gene TRBD1, 5 bases. This material consisted of CD8+ T cells from peripheral blood mononuclear cells, taken after pregnancy. The CDR3 region is CASSLAGPHNEQFF. As DNA, the CDR3 is TGTGCCAGCAGCTTAGCAGGGCCCCACAATGAGCAGTTCTTC.